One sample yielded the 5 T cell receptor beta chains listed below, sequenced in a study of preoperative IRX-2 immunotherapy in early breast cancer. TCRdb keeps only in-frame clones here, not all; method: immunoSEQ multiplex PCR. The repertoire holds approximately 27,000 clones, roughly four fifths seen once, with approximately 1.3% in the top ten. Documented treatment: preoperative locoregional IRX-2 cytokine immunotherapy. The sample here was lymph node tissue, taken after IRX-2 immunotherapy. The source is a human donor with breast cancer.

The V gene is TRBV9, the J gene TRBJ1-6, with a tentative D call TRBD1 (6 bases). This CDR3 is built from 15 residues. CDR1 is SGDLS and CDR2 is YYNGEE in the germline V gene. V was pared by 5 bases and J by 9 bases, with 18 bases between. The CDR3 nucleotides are TGTGCCAGCAGTGATGAGAACAGGGAGAGTTCACCCCTCCACTTT. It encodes CASSDENRESSPLHF.

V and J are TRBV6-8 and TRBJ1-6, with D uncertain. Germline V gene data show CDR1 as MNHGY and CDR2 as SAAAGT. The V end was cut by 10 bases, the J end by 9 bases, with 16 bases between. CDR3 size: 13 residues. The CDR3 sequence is CATVGRQSSPLHF. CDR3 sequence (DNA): TGTGCCACCGTGGGGAGGCAGAGTTCACCCCTCCACTTT.

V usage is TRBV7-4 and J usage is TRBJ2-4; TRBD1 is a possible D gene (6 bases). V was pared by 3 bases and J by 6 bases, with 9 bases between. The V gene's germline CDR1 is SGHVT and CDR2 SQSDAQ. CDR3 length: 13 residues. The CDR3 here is CASSFRQANIQYF. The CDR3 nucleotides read TGTGCCAGCAGCTTCAGACAGGCAAACATTCAGTACTTC.

CDR3 nucleotide sequence: TGTGCCAGCTCACCACCGAAGGGGAGTGACGCCAAAAACATTCAGTACTTC. Protein: CASSPPKGSDAKNIQYF. The rearrangement links TRBV18 to TRBJ2-4; D tentatively fits TRBD1 or TRBD2 (5 bases each). Trimming removed 0 bases from V and 1 base from J, with 13 bases in between. The CDR3 has 17 residues. Looked up from germline, CDR1 is KGHSH and CDR2 is LQKENI. The full variable domain, its missing parts supplied by reference TRBV18 and TRBJ2-4, is NAGVMQNPRHLVRRRGQEARLRCSPMKGHSHVYWYRQLPEEGLKFMVYLQKENIIDESGMPKERFSAEFPKEGPSILRIQQVVRGDSAAYFCASSPPKGSDAKNIQYFGAGTRLSVL.

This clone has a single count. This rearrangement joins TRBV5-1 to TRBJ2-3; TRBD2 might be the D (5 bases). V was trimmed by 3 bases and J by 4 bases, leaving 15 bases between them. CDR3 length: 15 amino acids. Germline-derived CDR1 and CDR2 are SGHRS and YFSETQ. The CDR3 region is CASSSQYPGSDTQYF. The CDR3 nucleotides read TGCGCCAGCAGCTCACAGTACCCGGGGTCAGATACGCAGTATTTT.